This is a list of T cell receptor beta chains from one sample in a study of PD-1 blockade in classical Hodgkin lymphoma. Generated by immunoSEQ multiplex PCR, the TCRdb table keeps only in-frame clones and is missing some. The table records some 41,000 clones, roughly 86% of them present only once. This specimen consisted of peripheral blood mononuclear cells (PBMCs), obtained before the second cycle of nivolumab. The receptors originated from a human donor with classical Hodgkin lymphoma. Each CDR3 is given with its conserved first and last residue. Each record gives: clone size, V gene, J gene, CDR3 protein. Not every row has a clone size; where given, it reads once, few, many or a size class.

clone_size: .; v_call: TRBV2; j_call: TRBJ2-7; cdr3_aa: CASSPRGIRGSYEQYF
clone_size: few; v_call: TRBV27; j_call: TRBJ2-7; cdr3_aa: CASSLREGVDEQYF
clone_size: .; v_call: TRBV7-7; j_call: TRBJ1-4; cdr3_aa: CASSSYRNEKLFF
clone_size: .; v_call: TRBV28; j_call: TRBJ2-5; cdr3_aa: CASSLRGATQYF
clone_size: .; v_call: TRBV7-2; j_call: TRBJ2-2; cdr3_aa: CASSLAGSSGAGELFF
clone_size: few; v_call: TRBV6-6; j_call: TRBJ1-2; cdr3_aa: CASSYEGLSFYGYTF
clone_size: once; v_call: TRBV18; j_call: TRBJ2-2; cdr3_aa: CASSPRTGNTGELFF
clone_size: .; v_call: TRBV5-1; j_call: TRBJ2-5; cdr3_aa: CASSLVTAGETQYF
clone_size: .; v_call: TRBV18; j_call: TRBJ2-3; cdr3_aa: CASSPQQVSTDTQYF
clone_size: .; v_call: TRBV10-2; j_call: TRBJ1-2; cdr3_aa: CASSTHSGGYTF
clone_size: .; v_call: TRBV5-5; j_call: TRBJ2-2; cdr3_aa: CASSLSWSNTGELFF
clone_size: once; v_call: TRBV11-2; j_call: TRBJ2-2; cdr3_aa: CASSLSHWDRGTGELFF
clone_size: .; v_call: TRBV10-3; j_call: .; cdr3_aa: CAIRPGTGSYEQYF
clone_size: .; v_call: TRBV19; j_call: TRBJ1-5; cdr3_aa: CASSRDRGRQPQHF